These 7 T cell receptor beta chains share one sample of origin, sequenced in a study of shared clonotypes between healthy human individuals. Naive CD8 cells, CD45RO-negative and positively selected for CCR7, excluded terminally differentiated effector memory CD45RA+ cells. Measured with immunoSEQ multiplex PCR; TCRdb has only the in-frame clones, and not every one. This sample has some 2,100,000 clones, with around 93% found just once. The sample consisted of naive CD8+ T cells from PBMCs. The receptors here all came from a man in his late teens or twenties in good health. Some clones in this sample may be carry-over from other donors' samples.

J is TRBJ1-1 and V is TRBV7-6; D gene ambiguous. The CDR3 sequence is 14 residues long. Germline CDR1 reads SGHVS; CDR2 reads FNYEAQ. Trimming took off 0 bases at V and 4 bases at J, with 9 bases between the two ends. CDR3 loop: CASSLAPGITEAFF. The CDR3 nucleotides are TGTGCCAGCAGCTTAGCCCCGGGTATCACTGAAGCTTTCTTT.

CDR3: CASSLWEGRSSYEQYF. CDR3 bases: TGTGCCAGCAGCTTATGGGAAGGTAGGAGCTCCTACGAGCAGTACTTC. The V and J genes are TRBV7-8 and TRBJ2-7; D ambiguous. Trimming shortened V by 2 bases and J by 0 bases, and 14 bases separated the two germline ends. CDR3 length: 16 residues. Germline assignment: CDR1 SGHVS and CDR2 FQNEAQ.

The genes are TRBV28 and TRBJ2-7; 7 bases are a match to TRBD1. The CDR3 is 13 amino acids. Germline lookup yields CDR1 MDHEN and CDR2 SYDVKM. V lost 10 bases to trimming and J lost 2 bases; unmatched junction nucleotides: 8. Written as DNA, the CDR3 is TGTGCCACAGGTATAGGGACAGCCTACGAGCAGTACTTC. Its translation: CATGIGTAYEQYF.

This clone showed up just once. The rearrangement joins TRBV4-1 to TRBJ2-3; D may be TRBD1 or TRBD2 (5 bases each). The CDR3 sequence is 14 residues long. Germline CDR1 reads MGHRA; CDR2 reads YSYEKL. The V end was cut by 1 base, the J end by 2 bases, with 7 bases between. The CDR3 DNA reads TGCGCCAGCAGCCAAGCGGGGCCCACAGATACGCAGTATTTT. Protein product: CASSQAGPTDTQYF.

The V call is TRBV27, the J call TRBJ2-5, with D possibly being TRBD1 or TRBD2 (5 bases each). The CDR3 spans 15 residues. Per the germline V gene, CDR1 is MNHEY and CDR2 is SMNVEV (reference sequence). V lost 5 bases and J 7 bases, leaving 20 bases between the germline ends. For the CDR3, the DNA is TGTGCCAGCAGTCCCGACCTCGGGGCCTGGGCGACCCAGTACTTC. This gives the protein CASSPDLGAWATQYF.

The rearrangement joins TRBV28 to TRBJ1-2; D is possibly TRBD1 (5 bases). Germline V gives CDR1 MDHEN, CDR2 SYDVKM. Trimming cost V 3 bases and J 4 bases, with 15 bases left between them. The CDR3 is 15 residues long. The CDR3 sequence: CASSFDGQGVYGYTF. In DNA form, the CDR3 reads TGTGCCAGCAGTTTTGATGGCCAGGGAGTCTATGGCTACACCTTC.

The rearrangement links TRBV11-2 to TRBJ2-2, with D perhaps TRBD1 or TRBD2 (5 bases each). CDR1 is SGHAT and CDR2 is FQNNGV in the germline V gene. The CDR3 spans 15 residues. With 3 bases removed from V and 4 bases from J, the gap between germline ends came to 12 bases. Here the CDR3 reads CASSFDPGATGELFF. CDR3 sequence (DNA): TGTGCCAGCAGCTTTGATCCCGGGGCCACCGGGGAGCTGTTTTTT. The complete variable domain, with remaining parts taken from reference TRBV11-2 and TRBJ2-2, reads EAGVAQSPRYKIIEKRQSVAFWCNPISGHATLYWYQQILGQGPKLLIQFQNNGVVDDSQLPKDRFSAERLKGVDSTLKIQPAKLEDSAVYLCASSFDPGATGELFFGEGSRLTVL.